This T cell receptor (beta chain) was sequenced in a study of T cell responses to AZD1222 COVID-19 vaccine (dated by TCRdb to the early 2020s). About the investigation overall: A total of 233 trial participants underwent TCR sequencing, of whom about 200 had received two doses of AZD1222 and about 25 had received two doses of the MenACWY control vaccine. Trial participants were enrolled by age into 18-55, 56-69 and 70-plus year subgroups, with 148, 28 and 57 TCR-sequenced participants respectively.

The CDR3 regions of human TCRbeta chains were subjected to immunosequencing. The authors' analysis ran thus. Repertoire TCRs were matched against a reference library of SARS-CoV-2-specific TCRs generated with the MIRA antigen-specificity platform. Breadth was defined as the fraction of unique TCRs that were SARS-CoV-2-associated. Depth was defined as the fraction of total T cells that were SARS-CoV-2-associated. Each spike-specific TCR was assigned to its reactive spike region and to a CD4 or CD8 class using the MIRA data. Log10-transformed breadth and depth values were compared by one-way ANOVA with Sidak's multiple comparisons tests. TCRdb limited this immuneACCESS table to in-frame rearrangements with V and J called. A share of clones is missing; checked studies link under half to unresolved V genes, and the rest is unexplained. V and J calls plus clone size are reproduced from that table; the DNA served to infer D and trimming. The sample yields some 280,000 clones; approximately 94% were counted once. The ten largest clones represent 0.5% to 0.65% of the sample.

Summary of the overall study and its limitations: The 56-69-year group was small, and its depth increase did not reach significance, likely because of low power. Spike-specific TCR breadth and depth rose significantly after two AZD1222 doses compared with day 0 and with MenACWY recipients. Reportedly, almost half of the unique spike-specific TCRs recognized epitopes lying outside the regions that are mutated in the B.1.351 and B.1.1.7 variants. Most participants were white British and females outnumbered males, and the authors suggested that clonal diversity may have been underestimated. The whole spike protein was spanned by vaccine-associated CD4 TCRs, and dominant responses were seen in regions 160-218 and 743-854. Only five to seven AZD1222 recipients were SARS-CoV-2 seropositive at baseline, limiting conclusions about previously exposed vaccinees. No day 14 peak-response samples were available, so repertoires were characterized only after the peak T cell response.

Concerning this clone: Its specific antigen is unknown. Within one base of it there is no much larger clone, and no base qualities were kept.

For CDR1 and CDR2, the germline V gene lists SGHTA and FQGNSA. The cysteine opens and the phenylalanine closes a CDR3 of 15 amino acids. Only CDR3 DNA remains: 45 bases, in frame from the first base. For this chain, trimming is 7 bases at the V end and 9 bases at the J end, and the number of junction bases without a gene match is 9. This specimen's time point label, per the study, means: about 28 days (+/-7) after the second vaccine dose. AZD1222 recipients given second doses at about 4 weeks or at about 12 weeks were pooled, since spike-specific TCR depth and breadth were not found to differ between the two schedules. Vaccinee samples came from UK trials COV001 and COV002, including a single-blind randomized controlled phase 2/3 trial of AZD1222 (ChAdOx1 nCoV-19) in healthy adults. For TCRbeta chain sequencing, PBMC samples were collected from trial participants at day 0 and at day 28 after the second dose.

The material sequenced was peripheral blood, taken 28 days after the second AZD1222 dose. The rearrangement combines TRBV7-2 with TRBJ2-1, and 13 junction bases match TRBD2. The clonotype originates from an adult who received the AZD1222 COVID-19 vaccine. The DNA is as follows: TGTGCCAGCAAACCCGGGACTAGCGGGACTGGTGAGCAGTTCTTC. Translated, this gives CASKPGTSGTGEQFF.